These T cell receptor beta chains were read from a single sample in a study of the immune and genomic landscape of osteosarcoma. This table comes from immunoSEQ multiplex PCR, and its TCRdb copy is limited to in-frame clones, with some not included. The table lists about 10,000 clones, approximately 71% of them singletons. What was sequenced was osteosarcoma tumor tissue from the lung. These TCRs come from a human donor with osteosarcoma. Both conserved end residues are part of each CDR3. The order of the fields is J gene, V gene, clone size, D gene, CDR3 DNA, CDR3 protein. The D gene is left open where the match is weak. Clone size is shown for a subset of rows, as once, few, many or a class of expanded clone.

>TRBJ2-5|TRBV7-8|.|TRBD2
TGTGCCAGCAGCTTTTTCGCCGGGACTAGATCCGAGACCCAGTACTTC
CASSFFAGTRSETQYF
>TRBJ2-2|TRBV30|few|.
TGTGCCTGGAGCGCCTTCGGCGGAGACACCGGGGAGCTGTTTTTT
CAWSAFGGDTGELFF
>TRBJ1-2|TRBV9|.|.
TGTGCCAGCAGCGTAGGACAGAACTATGGCTACACCTTC
CASSVGQNYGYTF
>TRBJ2-2|TRBV7-6|.|.
TGTGCCAGCAGCTTGTTGGGTCCCTGGAGTCCCGGGGAGCTGTTTTTT
CASSLLGPWSPGELFF
>TRBJ2-1|TRBV29-1|.|.
TGCAGCGCCCATAGGGAGATCGGCAATGAGCAGTTCTTC
CSAHREIGNEQFF
>TRBJ2-2|TRBV28|.|TRBD2
TGTGCCAGCACCGGGGGGGGCTCCCAGCGGGAGCTGTTTTTT
CASTGGGSQRELFF
>TRBJ1-2|TRBV6-5|once|.
TGTGCCAGCAGTGAATATGGCAGGGGATATGGCTACACCTTC
CASSEYGRGYGYTF
>TRBJ1-1|TRBV5-4|.|TRBD1
TGTGCCAGCGGACAAGGACAGGGCCAGGGCACTGAAGCTTTCTTT
CASGQGQGQGTEAFF
>TRBJ2-3|TRBV5-4|.|.
TGTGCCAGCAGCTTGGGACTAAACACAGATACGCAGTATTTT
CASSLGLNTDTQYF
>TRBJ2-3|TRBV19|.|.
TGTGCCAGTAGTATAGATCGGTGGGGGGGCACAGATACGCAGTATTTT
CASSIDRWGGTDTQYF
>TRBJ1-2|TRBV27|few|.
TGTGCCAGCAGTAGGACAGAAAACTATGGCTACACCTTC
CASSRTENYGYTF
>TRBJ2-5|TRBV5-1|.|.
TGCGCCAGCAGCTTACTTAGCGACCAAGAGACCCAGTACTTC
CASSLLSDQETQYF
>TRBJ2-3|TRBV5-1|once|TRBD1
TGCGCCAGCAGCCCGGGACAGGGGGCAGATACGCAGTATTTT
CASSPGQGADTQYF
>TRBJ2-1|TRBV28|few|TRBD2
TGTGCCAGCAGTCTGGGACTAGCGTCTAGGAGTGAGCAGTTCTTC
CASSLGLASRSEQFF
>TRBJ1-1|TRBV29-1|once|.
TGCAGCGCCGCCCGAGGGGTACCTTTTGAAGCTTTCTTT
CSAARGVPFEAFF
>TRBJ1-2|TRBV28|.|.
TGTGCCAGCAGTTTAGGGATTCGTGGCTACACCTTC
CASSLGIRGYTF
>TRBJ1-5|TRBV9|few|.
TGTGCCAGTGGAGGGGGTTATCAGCCCCAGCATTTT
CASGGGYQPQHF
>TRBJ1-2|TRBV7-8|.|.
TGTGCCAGCAGCGCCCGGACAGAGAACTATGGCTACACCTTC
CASSARTENYGYTF
>TRBJ1-5|TRBV28|.|.
TGTGCCAGCAGTTTCCCCAGGGGTAGCAATCAGCCCCAGCATTTT
CASSFPRGSNQPQHF
>TRBJ2-2|TRBV4-2|.|.
TGTGCCAGCAGCCAAGAAGCGGACACCGGGGAGCTGTTTTTT
CASSQEADTGELFF
>TRBJ2-1|TRBV28|.|TRBD2
TGTGCCAGCAGCCTTGGACTAGCGGCGAGGAGTGAGCAGTTCTTC
CASSLGLAARSEQFF